This T cell receptor beta chain was recovered during a study of T cells in localized non-small cell lung cancer (dated by TCRdb to 2019 to 2021). About the investigation overall: Comparing tumors with uninvolved tumor-adjacent lungs, the study looked at the T cell repertoires of 200 to 250 patients with early-stage NSCLC. The cohort consisted of roughly 240 treatment-naive NSCLC patients whose localized lung tumors had been resected. The mean age of the NSCLC patients was around 65 years, with 120 to 150 men and about a hundred women.

At diagnosis, peripheral blood, uninvolved tumor-adjacent lung and tumor were collected and were preserved as a mix of fresh-frozen and FFPE material. Blood samples were analyzed as peripheral blood mononuclear cells for TCR repertoire profiling. What the study reported, not specific to this receptor: Because the study design was exploratory, TCR variables were selected using unadjusted p-values without false-discovery rate correction. Higher blood T cell density associated with longer overall survival, while higher adjacent-lung clonality associated with shorter survival. Uninvolved tumor-adjacent lung showed the highest T cell clonality, higher than tumor, which suggests more focused antigenic responses in the uninvolved tumor-adjacent lung. A median of around 57 of the top 100 tumor clones turned up in the paired uninvolved adjacent lung, and some 28 of those clones also ranked among the top 100 of that same adjacent lung. Multi-region tumor sequencing was not performed, so intratumor heterogeneity could not be excluded.

Remarks on this clone: Its antigen is still unknown. Base qualities are not provided; no much larger clone lies one nucleotide away.

The immunoSEQ Assay was used to sequence TCR beta CDR3 regions from DNA. From the authors' description of their analysis: To compute T cell density, TCR beta template counts were normalized to usable DNA, which was estimated by amplifying housekeeping genes. Richness was estimated with the preseqR package, extrapolating to 400,000 templates for PBMC samples and 120,000 templates for tissue samples. Clonality was defined by subtracting Pielou's evenness from one. Tissue-enriched TCRs were identified through differential abundance testing performed on productive amino-acid clonotypes, with a minimum total count of 5 and an alpha of 0.1. The Jaccard Index and the Morisita Overlap Index were used to measure repertoire overlap between compartments. TCR beta CDR3s were clustered by GLIPH together with public tetramer-defined viral CDR3s, and at least three viral sequences plus V-gene enrichment were required for viral motifs. TCRdb mirrors the immuneACCESS table, restricted to in-frame sequences. Some clones are absent from its copies; in checked studies, under half trace to an unresolved V gene, and the reason for the others is unknown. The V and J calls and clone size come from that table; D and trimming were worked out from the DNA. This sample has about 43,000 clones in its table, and roughly 90% of those were observed once. The ten largest account for about 10% of the sample.

Sequences were derived from PBMCs, sampled before any cancer treatment. This TCR was recovered from a woman aged 35 to 69 with stage II lung adenocarcinoma.

The CDR3 protein sequence reads: CASSSGTRGAGELFF. In nucleotide form, the sequence is TGCGCCAGCAGCTCCGGGACTAGAGGTGCCGGGGAGCTGTTTTTT. The chain links TRBV5-1 with TRBJ2-2; 8 bases in the junction line up with TRBD2. Reading the germline V gene gives CDR1 SGHRS and CDR2 YFSETQ. V loses 3 bases at its end and J loses 6 bases; junction bases beyond the gene matches: 7. Spanning cysteine to phenylalanine, the CDR3 consists of 15 amino acids. The only DNA kept is the CDR3, 45 bases in frame from the first base.